The clone carrying this T cell receptor (beta chain) showed up just a few times. What it binds is unknown. Within the sample, other DNA sequences also encode this same CDR3. This sample was included in a study of cytomegalovirus exposure and HLA in healthy donors. Germline CDR1 GTSNPN, CDR2 SVGIG (reference sequence). J lost 0 bases, V lost 5 bases, and 2 bases had no gene match. CDR3 length: 13 amino acids. This PCR relied on a set of 60 Vbeta primers and 13 Jbeta primers. The assay was immunoSEQ multiplex PCR, and TCRdb's table has in-frame clones only and misses some. The sample records 90,000 or so clones, over 75% being singletons. Study observations and caveats: A list of approximately 150 TCR beta chains associated with cytomegalovirus was given.

The source material was PBMCs. The source is a male donor in good health and CMV-seropositive. This chain links TRBV30 with TRBJ2-7; the match to TRBD1 covers 9 bases. CDR3 in DNA: TGTGCCTGGGGGACAGGGACCTCCTACGAGCAGTACTTC. Protein: CAWGTGTSYEQYF.